Presented here are 10 T cell receptor beta chains from one specimen sequenced in a study of kidney transplant recipient with SARS-CoV-2 infection. TCRdb called the reads again in MiXCR, with one record for every CDR3 protein. The sample lists 250,000 or so distinct CDR3 sequences; around 26% were seen once. The specimen comprised a blood sample, sampled at baseline and on day 111 from a kidney transplant recipient. Every receptor here comes from a male patient aged 30 to 40 who had COVID-19 and was a kidney transplant recipient. Some T cells may have originated in the graft donor.

This clonotype was detected ten times or more. CDR3 residues: CASSSSPELGKTYGYTF. The CDR3 DNA is TGTGCCAGCAGTAGTAGTCCAGAACTGGGAAAGACCTATGGCTACACCTTC. This chain links TRBV25-1 with TRBJ1-2; D not resolved. This CDR3 is built from 17 residues. Germline-derived CDR1 and CDR2 are MGHDK and SYGVNS. V was shortened by 5 bases and J by 4 bases, with 23 bases between the two germline ends.

This clonotype has only a few counts. The V gene is TRBV2, the J gene TRBJ2-1; 7 nucleotides line up with TRBD2. The CDR3 length is 15 residues. The J segment lost 7 bases and the V segment lost 8 bases, leaving 14 bases of the junction unmatched. Germline values: CDR1 SNHLY, CDR2 FYNNEI. The CDR3 spells CASVPGTTFWNEQFF. CDR3 nucleotides: TGTGCCAGCGTGCCCGGGACTACTTTCTGGAATGAGCAGTTCTTC.

This clonotype occurred once. A single base is all that separates this from a far larger clone, so a read error is likely. This chain connects TRBV11-3 to TRBJ2-3; D gene uncertain. The J call is in doubt because the DNA end fits TRBJ2-1 better. There are 12 residues in the CDR3. In germline, CDR1 is SGHNT, CDR2 YENEEA. The CDR3 sequence is CASSLEPEEQFF. The CDR3 coding sequence is TGTGCCAGCAGCTTAGAACCGGAAGAGCAGTTCTTC.

Remarks on this clonotype: The junction departs from the called germline gene at one end, perhaps through a read error. The chain carries TRBV7-2 and TRBJ2-1; D unresolved. CDR1 and CDR2 (germline): SGHTA, FQGNSA. The CDR3 has 16 residues. CDR3 in amino acids: CASSPPRYSSCNEQFF. CDR3 bases: TGTGCCAGCAGCCCGCCGAGGTACAGCTCCTGCAATGAGCAGTTCTTC.

With regard to this clonotype: This may arise from a read error, as a much more abundant clone is one base away. The V and J genes are TRBV20-1 and TRBJ1-1; tentative D call: TRBD1 (5 bases). CDR1 and CDR2 from the germline V gene are DFQATT and SNEGSKA (reference sequence). CDR3 length: 13 amino acids. V was shortened by 5 bases and J by 4 bases, with 14 bases between the two germline ends. The CDR3 loop is CSASSGGGTEAFF. CDR3 nucleotides: TGCAGTGCTTCGTCTGGGGGGGGCACTGAAGCTTTCTTT.

This clonotype is a singleton in its sample. A much larger clone is a single base away; this may be a read error. The chain carries TRBV19 and TRBJ1-2, with D hard to call. CDR1 LNHDA and CDR2 SQIVND come from the germline V gene (reference sequence). Deletions cut 6 bases from V and 6 bases from J, with 17 bases between. This CDR3 contains 14 residues. The DNA for the CDR3 is TGTGCCAGTAGCTTCCAAGAAGACTGGAATGGCTACACCTTC. It is translated as CASSFQEDWNGYTF. Full variable domain (outside the CDR3, taken from reference TRBV19 and TRBJ1-2): DGGITQSPKYLFRKEGQNVTLSCEQNLNHDAMYWYRQDPGQGLRLIYYSQIVNDFQKGDIAEGYSVSREKKESFPLTVTSAQKNPTAFYLCASSFQEDWNGYTFGSGTRLTVV.

This clonotype was counted many times. The chain joins TRBV20-1 to TRBJ1-1, with D possibly TRBD1 on 5 matching bases. The V gene's germline CDR1 is DFQATT and CDR2 SNEGSKA (reference sequence). V was shortened by 6 bases and J by 1 base, with 21 bases between the two germline ends. This CDR3 comprises 16 residues. This CDR3 reads CSASVSGKPGNTEAFF. CDR3 sequence (DNA): TGCAGTGCAAGTGTCTCAGGGAAACCGGGGAACACTGAAGCTTTCTTT.

This clonotype was seen ten or more times. This chain connects TRBV4-3 to TRBJ2-7; D is unresolved. Germline CDR1 reads LGHNA; CDR2 reads YSLEER. Trimming took 0 bases from V and 2 from J, leaving 5 bases between them. The CDR3 has 13 amino acids. The CDR3 sequence is CASSQDKAYEQYF. The CDR3 nucleotides read TGCGCCAGCAGCCAAGATAAAGCCTACGAGCAGTACTTC.

This clonotype was found a few times. V usage is TRBV29-1 and J usage is TRBJ2-1; D unclear. Trimming shortened V by 3 bases and J by 3 bases, and 12 bases separated the two germline ends. The CDR3 spans 14 residues. Germline lookup yields CDR1 SQVTM and CDR2 ANQGSEA. The CDR3 bases are TGCAGCGTTGAGTCCCCGGTGTACTACAATGAGCAGTTCTTC. Its translation is CSVESPVYYNEQFF.

This clonotype was detected ten times or more. This chain connects TRBV11-3 to TRBJ1-2, with D unresolved. V lost 5 bases and J lost 4, with 23 bases in between. The germline V gene encodes CDR1 SGHNT and CDR2 YENEEA. The CDR3 consists of 17 residues. The CDR3 is CASSTIDDLGKTYGYTF. In DNA form, the CDR3 reads TGTGCCAGCAGCACAATCGACGATCTCGGAAAGACCTATGGCTACACCTTC.